The next 5 T cell receptor beta chains were all read from a single sample in a study of spatial heterogeneity in lung cancer. TCRdb analysed the 5' RACE reads with MiXCR anew, one entry per CDR3 protein. The table shows 20,000 to 25,000 distinct CDR3 sequences, with approximately 15% occurring only once. Study conclusions and caveats: Counts of expanded alpha and beta TCRs within tumors tracked the tumor nonsynonymous mutation count.

The time point here: sample taken at primary tumor resection. These receptors have no known antigen. Sequenced material: lung tumor tissue, taken at surgery. The receptors derive from a female donor with early-stage non-small cell lung cancer.

Sample share makes this clonotype medium-sized. The chain links TRBV24-1 to TRBJ2-2; 11 nucleotides align to TRBD1. The V gene's germline CDR1 is KGHDR and CDR2 SFDVKD. This CDR3 contains 16 residues. J was trimmed by 7 bases and V by 2 bases; bases with no gene match: 5. CDR3 nucleotides: TGTGCCACCAGTGATTGGACAGGGGGCGACGACGGGGAGCTGTTTTTT. Translating it yields CATSDWTGGDDGELFF.

At least ten counts were recorded for this clonotype. The chain is built from TRBV5-5 and TRBJ2-7, with a possible D match to TRBD1 (6 bases). Trimming stripped 1 base from V and 7 bases from J, with 15 bases between. Germline loops: CDR1 SGHKS, CDR2 YYEKEE (reference sequence). This CDR3 has 14 residues. The CDR3 bases are TGTGCCAGCAGCTTGTTGGACAGCCTCAGGGAGCAGTACTTC. This gives the protein CASSLLDSLREQYF.

This clonotype ranks as medium-sized (0.01 to 0.1%). The chain uses TRBV6-6 and TRBJ2-2, with D perhaps TRBD1 (5 bases). V was shortened by 6 bases and J by 5 bases, with 10 bases between the two germline ends. CDR1 MNHNY and CDR2 SVGAGI come from the germline V gene (reference sequence). CDR3 length: 13 amino acids. CDR3 sequence: CASSRRETGELFF. The DNA of the CDR3 is TGTGCCAGCAGCCGCAGGGAAACCGGGGAGCTGTTTTTT.

The chain has TRBV4-1 and TRBJ2-1, with TRBD2 as a possible D gene (5 bases). V lost 4 bases to trimming and J lost 2 bases, with 12 bases between them. The CDR3 length is 15 residues. Germline loops: CDR1 MGHRA, CDR2 YSYEKL. CDR3 sequence reads: CASSLNAGTYNEQFF. Written as DNA, the CDR3 is TGCGCCAGCAGCCTAAATGCCGGGACCTACAATGAGCAGTTCTTC.

Points on this clonotype: This clone may be a read error of a much larger clone one base away. This chain uses TRBV7-3 with TRBJ2-1; D is possibly TRBD2 (6 bases). The CDR3 is 14 amino acids. Germline V lookup: CDR1 SGHTA, CDR2 FQGTGA. The CDR3 sequence is CASSQTGVADERFF. In DNA, the CDR3 is TGTGCCAGCAGCCAAACGGGAGTGGCTGATGAGCGGTTCTTC.